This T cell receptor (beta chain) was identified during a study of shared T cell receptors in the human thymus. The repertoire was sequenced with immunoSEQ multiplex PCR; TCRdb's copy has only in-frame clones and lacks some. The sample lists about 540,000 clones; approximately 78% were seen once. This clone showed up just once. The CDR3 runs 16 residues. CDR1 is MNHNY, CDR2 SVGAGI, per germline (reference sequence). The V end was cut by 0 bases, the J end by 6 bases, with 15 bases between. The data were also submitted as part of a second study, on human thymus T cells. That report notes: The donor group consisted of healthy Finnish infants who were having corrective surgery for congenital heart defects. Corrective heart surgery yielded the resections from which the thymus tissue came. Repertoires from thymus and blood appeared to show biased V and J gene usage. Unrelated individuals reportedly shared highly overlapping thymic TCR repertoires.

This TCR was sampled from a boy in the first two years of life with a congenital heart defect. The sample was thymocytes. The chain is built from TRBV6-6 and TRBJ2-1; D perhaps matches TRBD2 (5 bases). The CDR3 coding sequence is TGTGCCAGCAGTTACTCCCGACGGCTAGCCCCCAATGAGCAGTTCTTC. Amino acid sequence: CASSYSRRLAPNEQFF.